This TCR beta chain was identified in a study of regulatory T cells in long-lasting Graves disease. Points from the study as a whole: Persistent Graves' patients showed less TCR diversity than newly diagnosed ones.

Sample time point: newly diagnosed GD, antithyroid drugs for less than 3 months. With RNA extracted from PBMCs as input, the TCR library was made. In Xi'an, China, an endocrinology department was the source of patients. Arm-PCR with iRepertoire HTBI primers amplified the CDR3 regions for these TCR beta libraries. TCRdb re-analysed the multiplex PCR reads in MiXCR, keeping a single row per CDR3 protein. The sample has around 480,000 distinct CDR3 sequences; roughly 17% are singletons. V trimming: 2 bases; J trimming: 2 bases; junction bases outside the gene matches: 6. This CDR3 region has 15 residues. In germline, CDR1 is SNHLY, CDR2 FYNNEI. The table lists this clonotype with many counts. What it recognizes is unknown. These same data were also listed under a study on T cells in Graves' hyperthyroidism and ophthalmopathy.

The sequence came from a man between 40 and 49 years old with Graves disease. This chain uses TRBV2 with TRBJ2-7, with 7 bases that match TRBD1. The material sequenced was peripheral blood mononuclear cells (PBMCs), taken at new diagnosis, from a patient treated with antithyroid drugs. The CDR3 DNA is TGTGCCAGCAGTGAACGGAGACAGGGAACCTACGAGCAGTACTTC. Encoded protein: CASSERRQGTYEQYF.